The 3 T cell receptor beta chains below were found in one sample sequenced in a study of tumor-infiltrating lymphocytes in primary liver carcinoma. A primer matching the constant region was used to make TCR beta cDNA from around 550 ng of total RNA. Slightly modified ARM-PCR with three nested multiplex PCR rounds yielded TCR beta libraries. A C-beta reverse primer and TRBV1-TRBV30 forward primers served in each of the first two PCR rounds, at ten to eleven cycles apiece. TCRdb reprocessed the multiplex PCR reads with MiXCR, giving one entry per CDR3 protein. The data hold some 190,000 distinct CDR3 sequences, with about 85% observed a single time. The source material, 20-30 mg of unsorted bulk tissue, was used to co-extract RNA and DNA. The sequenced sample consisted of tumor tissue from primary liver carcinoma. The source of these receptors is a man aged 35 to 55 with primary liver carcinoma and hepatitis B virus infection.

The DNA for the CDR3 is TGTGCCAGTAGCGACAGCCCGGCGGGAGGGATGGATACGCAGTATTTT. Encoded protein: CASSDSPAGGMDTQYF. This chain joins TRBV11-3 and TRBJ2-3; 9 bases are a match to TRBD2. The CDR3 extends over 16 amino acids. Trimming at V came to 9 bases and at J to 6 bases, leaving 16 bases not matched to a gene. Per the germline V gene, CDR1 is SGHNT and CDR2 is YENEEA.

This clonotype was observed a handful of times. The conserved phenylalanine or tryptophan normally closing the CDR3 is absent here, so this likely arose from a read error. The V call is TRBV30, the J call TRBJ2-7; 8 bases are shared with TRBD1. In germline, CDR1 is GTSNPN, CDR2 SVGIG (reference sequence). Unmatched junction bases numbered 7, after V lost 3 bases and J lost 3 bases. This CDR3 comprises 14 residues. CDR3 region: CAWRRTGHIYEQYS. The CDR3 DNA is TGTGCCTGGAGGAGGACAGGGCACATCTACGAGCAGTACTCC.

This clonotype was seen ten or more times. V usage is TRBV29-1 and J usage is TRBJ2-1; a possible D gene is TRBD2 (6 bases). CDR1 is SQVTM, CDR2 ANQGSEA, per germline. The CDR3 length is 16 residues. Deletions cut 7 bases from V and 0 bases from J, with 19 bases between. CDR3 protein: CSANLIAANSYNEQFF. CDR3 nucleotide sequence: TGCAGCGCCAATCTAATAGCGGCCAACTCCTACAATGAGCAGTTCTTC.